The 25 T cell receptor beta chains below were found in one sample sequenced in a study of beta chain features in type 1 diabetes. Sequencing targeted expressed TCRB transcripts, as all isolated RNA had been reverse transcribed. Produced via immunoSEQ multiplex PCR; TCRdb's table is partial and in-frame only. The sample has 300,000 to 350,000 clones, 13% seen once. Antigens for these TCRs are unknown. Study observations and caveats: Moderately but significantly shorter TCRB CDR3s were found in Type 1 diabetes patients in all four CD4+ subsets.

The material sequenced was naive CD4+ T cells from blood. These receptors all stem from a woman in her late teens or twenties with type 1 diabetes.

The chain joins TRBV29-1 to TRBJ2-1; D is undetermined. Trimming left V 4 bases short and J 4 bases short, with 17 bases between. Germline assignment: CDR1 SQVTM and CDR2 ANQGSEA. This CDR3 spans 15 amino acids. The CDR3 sequence: CSVVVFTESYNEQFF. The CDR3 coding sequence is TGCAGCGTTGTGGTATTCACAGAGTCTTACAATGAGCAGTTCTTC.

The chain carries TRBV6-6 and TRBJ2-7; TRBD2 matches at 12 bases. Germline values: CDR1 MNHNY, CDR2 SVGAGI (reference sequence). The CDR3 has 13 residues. V gave up 8 bases and J gave up 4 bases; unmatched junction bases: 3. Here the CDR3 reads CASQTSGGYEQYV. The CDR3, as DNA: TGTGCCAGCCAGACTAGCGGGGGATACGAGCAGTACGTC.

This clone turned up a few times. The chain is built from TRBV2 and TRBJ2-1, with TRBD1 matching over 9 bases. The CDR3 extends over 20 amino acids. The germline gives CDR1 SNHLY, CDR2 FYNNEI. Losses at the gene ends were 4 bases for V and 1 base for J; bases not matched to a gene: 17. The CDR3 reads CASSGAPGTGKGGSYNEQFF. The DNA for the CDR3 is TGTGCCAGCAGTGGGGCCCCCGGGACAGGGAAGGGGGGATCCTACAATGAGCAGTTCTTC.

This clone was counted a few times. J is TRBJ2-5 and V is TRBV6-6, with TRBD1 identical over 7 bases. The CDR3 is 14 residues long. Germline V gene lookup returns CDR1 MNHNY and CDR2 SVGAGI (reference sequence). Trimming removed 6 bases from V and 2 bases from J; junction bases left unmatched: 6. This CDR3 reads CASSSGQRQETQYF. CDR3 sequence (DNA): TGTGCCAGCAGCTCGGGACAGAGACAAGAGACCCAGTACTTC.

This chain uses TRBV29-1 with TRBJ2-4; 7 nucleotides match TRBD1. The CDR3 is 12 amino acids. V shed 3 bases, J shed 8 bases, and the junction held 4 bases outside the gene matches. Germline CDR1 SQVTM, CDR2 ANQGSEA. Written as DNA, the CDR3 is TGCAGCGTTGACAGGGGGAAGGACATTCAGTACTTC. Residues: CSVDRGKDIQYF.

This chain uses TRBV19 with TRBJ2-1; 8 bases match TRBD1. After removal of 7 bases from V and 2 bases from J, the junction contained 4 bases not matched to a gene. Germline V gives CDR1 LNHDA, CDR2 SQIVND (reference sequence). The CDR3 is 14 amino acids. CDR3 amino acids: CASNPQGAYNEQFF. DNA of the CDR3: TGTGCCAGTAACCCACAGGGGGCCTACAATGAGCAGTTCTTC.

The chain links TRBV7-9 to TRBJ1-1, with 7 positions matching TRBD1. This CDR3 has 14 residues. The germline V gene has CDR1 SEHNR and CDR2 FQNEAQ (reference sequence). V gave up 6 bases and J gave up 1 base; unmatched junction bases: 5. The CDR3 region has the DNA TGTGCCAGCAGACAGGGGATCGAGAACACTGAAGCTTTCTTT. It is translated as CASRQGIENTEAFF.

This clone was seen only a few times. The V call is TRBV28, the J call TRBJ2-3; D might be TRBD2 (6 bases). The ends were cut back, 2 bases at V and 1 base at J, with 10 bases in the middle. The CDR3 runs to 15 residues. Germline V gene lookup returns CDR1 MDHEN and CDR2 SYDVKM. CDR3 protein: CASSLPGARTDTQYF. The CDR3 nucleotides read TGTGCCAGCAGTTTACCGGGAGCCCGCACAGATACGCAGTATTTT.

The chain employs TRBV5-4 and TRBJ2-1; TRBD1 aligns across 11 bases. The CDR3 contains 15 residues. Per germline, CDR1 SGHNT and CDR2 YYREEE (reference sequence). Losses at the gene ends were 3 bases for V and 2 bases for J; bases not matched to a gene: 1. The CDR3 here is CASSWDRGAYNEQFF. CDR3 nucleotides: TGTGCCAGCAGCTGGGACAGGGGGGCCTACAATGAGCAGTTCTTC.

This clone was seen a few times. The chain employs TRBV7-2 and TRBJ1-1; TRBD1 is a possible D gene (5 bases). V shed 8 bases and J shed 5 bases, with 15 bases lying between them. This CDR3 is 13 amino acids long. CDR1 is SGHTA and CDR2 is FQGNSA in the germline V gene. The CDR3 protein is CASGWRGGTEAFF. CDR3 sequence (DNA): TGTGCCAGCGGCTGGAGGGGAGGTACTGAAGCTTTCTTT.

The rearrangement joins TRBV9 to TRBJ2-5; TRBD2 aligns across 14 bases. Unmatched junction bases numbered 7, after V lost 4 bases and J lost 8 bases. This CDR3 has 15 residues. In germline, CDR1 is SGDLS, CDR2 YYNGEE. CDR3 nucleotide sequence: TGTGCCAGCAGCCCGGGACTAGCGGGAGTTAGTACCCAGTACTTC. Translation gives CASSPGLAGVSTQYF.

The gene calls are TRBV18 and TRBJ2-6; possible D gene TRBD1, 6 bases. The CDR3 has 16 amino acids. Trimming took 3 bases from V and 1 from J, leaving 10 bases between them. Germline assignment: CDR1 KGHSH and CDR2 LQKENI. The CDR3 region has the DNA TGTGCCAGCTCACCCCTAGGGGGATCTGGGGCCAACGTCCTGACTTTC. It is translated as CASSPLGGSGANVLTF.

This sequence joins TRBV11-2 and TRBJ2-1, with no clear D. V dropped 7 bases and J dropped 0 bases, with 4 bases sitting between them. The CDR3 is 12 residues long. Per the germline V gene, CDR1 is SGHAT and CDR2 is FQNNGV. CDR3 residues: CASKPSYNEQFF. CDR3 coding DNA: TGTGCCAGCAAGCCCTCCTACAATGAGCAGTTCTTC.

This clone was seen a few times. The chain is built from TRBV4-3 and TRBJ2-1, with 9 positions matching TRBD1. This CDR3 is 15 amino acids long. V lost 4 bases and J lost 4; bases outside the gene matches: 5. Per the germline V gene, CDR1 is LGHNA and CDR2 is YSLEER. As DNA, the CDR3 is TGCGCCAGCAGCCGAGGGACAGGGACGTACAATGAGCAGTTCTTC. It translates to CASSRGTGTYNEQFF.

V usage is TRBV7-9 and J usage is TRBJ2-7; 7 nucleotides match TRBD2. V lost 0 bases to trimming and J lost 7 bases; unmatched junction nucleotides: 6. This CDR3 has 14 residues. Germline V gene data show CDR1 as SEHNR and CDR2 as FQNEAQ (reference sequence). The CDR3 is CASSLAGGPQEQYF. As DNA, the CDR3 is TGTGCCAGCAGCTTAGCGGGAGGGCCGCAAGAGCAGTACTTC.

J is TRBJ2-1 and V is TRBV6-1, with 9 bases aligning to TRBD1. Germline CDR1 reads MNHNS; CDR2 reads SASEGT. V lost 11 bases and J lost 7; bases outside the gene matches: 15. This CDR3 has 15 amino acids. The CDR3 DNA reads TGTGCCTGCGAACAGGGGGCTTTGGGAGGGAATGAGCAGTTCTTC. Translated, it gives CACEQGALGGNEQFF.

This clone was seen only a few times. V usage is TRBV27 and J usage is TRBJ1-5; the match to TRBD1 covers 8 bases. CDR1 is MNHEY and CDR2 is SMNVEV in the germline V gene (reference sequence). The CDR3 totals 15 residues. The junction had 9 bases not matched to a gene; V was cut back by 7 bases and J by 4 bases. CDR3 region: CASKPDRATNQPQHF. The CDR3 DNA follows: TGTGCCAGCAAACCGGACAGGGCAACAAATCAGCCCCAGCATTTT.

The chain couples TRBV4-3 to TRBJ2-2; possible D gene TRBD2, 5 bases. Deletions cut 3 bases from V and 0 bases from J, with 14 bases between. CDR3 size: 17 residues. Germline CDR1 LGHNA, CDR2 YSLEER. As DNA, the CDR3 is TGCGCCAGCAGCCAGGGCCGCGGGCTAGCGAACACCGGGGAGCTGTTTTTT. Translation gives CASSQGRGLANTGELFF.

This clone was counted between two and nine times. The genes are TRBV28 and TRBJ2-7; 12 nucleotides agree with TRBD2. The CDR3 is made up of 15 amino acids. The germline gives CDR1 MDHEN, CDR2 SYDVKM. V trimming: 2 bases; J trimming: 6 bases; junction bases outside the gene matches: 5. This chain's CDR3 is CASSLMTSGRAEQYV. The CDR3 DNA reads TGTGCCAGCAGTTTAATGACTAGCGGGAGAGCCGAGCAGTACGTC.

This clone was found a few times. Compared with germline, one end of the junction differs, possibly owing to a read error. This chain links TRBV2 with TRBJ2-1; 9 positions match TRBD2. The length of the CDR3 is 15 residues. Per germline, CDR1 SNHLY and CDR2 FYNNEI. Here the CDR3 reads CASSEGLAHYNEQFF. The DNA for the CDR3 is TGTGCCAGCAGCGAAGGACTAGCGCATTACAATGAGCAGTTCTTC. Full variable domain (rest looked up from reference TRBV2 and TRBJ2-1): EPEVTQTPSHQVTQMGQEVILRCVPISNHLYFYWYRQILGQKVEFLVSFYNNEISEKSEIFDDQFSVERPDGSNFTLKIRSTKLEDSAMYFCASSEGLAHYNEQFFGPGTRLTVL.

The V gene is TRBV7-9, the J gene TRBJ1-4; D not certain. CDR1 and CDR2 (germline): SEHNR, FQNEAQ (reference sequence). The CDR3 extends over 13 amino acids. The V gene lost 0 bases and the J gene lost 5 bases, with 4 bases spanning the gap. CDR3 protein: CASSLASNEKLFF. CDR3 DNA: TGTGCCAGCAGCTTAGCCTCCAATGAAAAACTGTTTTTT.

This clone was observed a few times. The chain carries TRBV6-5 and TRBJ2-7; D remains ambiguous. V dropped 2 bases and J dropped 0 bases, with 8 bases sitting between them. CDR1 and CDR2 (germline): MNHEY, SVGAGI. CDR3 length: 14 residues. The CDR3 region is CASSYRASSYEQYV. CDR3 DNA sequence: TGTGCCAGCAGTTACAGGGCTAGCTCCTACGAGCAGTACGTC.

The genes are TRBV28 and TRBJ2-1, with unresolved D. The germline gives CDR1 MDHEN, CDR2 SYDVKM. The CDR3 is made up of 11 amino acids. Trimming cost V 3 bases and J 10 bases, with 7 bases left between them. The CDR3 spells CASSLVQEQFF. In DNA form, the CDR3 reads TGTGCCAGCAGTTTGGTACAGGAGCAGTTCTTC.

The V and J genes are TRBV18 and TRBJ1-1; D is unclear. Trimming pared 0 bases from V and 8 bases from J, leaving 7 bases between. CDR3 size: 12 residues. Germline V gene data show CDR1 as KGHSH and CDR2 as LQKENI. The CDR3 protein is CASSPPDSEAFF. CDR3 in DNA: TGTGCCAGCTCACCACCCGACTCGGAAGCTTTCTTT.

V usage is TRBV6-5 and J usage is TRBJ1-1; maybe TRBD1 (5 bases). There are 16 residues in the CDR3. Per the germline V gene, CDR1 is MNHEY and CDR2 is SVGAGI. V was clipped by 3 bases and J by 6 bases, with 20 bases between them. The chain's CDR3 is CASSYSPFLEQAEAFF. Written as DNA, the CDR3 is TGTGCCAGCAGTTATTCTCCCTTCCTAGAACAGGCTGAAGCTTTCTTT.